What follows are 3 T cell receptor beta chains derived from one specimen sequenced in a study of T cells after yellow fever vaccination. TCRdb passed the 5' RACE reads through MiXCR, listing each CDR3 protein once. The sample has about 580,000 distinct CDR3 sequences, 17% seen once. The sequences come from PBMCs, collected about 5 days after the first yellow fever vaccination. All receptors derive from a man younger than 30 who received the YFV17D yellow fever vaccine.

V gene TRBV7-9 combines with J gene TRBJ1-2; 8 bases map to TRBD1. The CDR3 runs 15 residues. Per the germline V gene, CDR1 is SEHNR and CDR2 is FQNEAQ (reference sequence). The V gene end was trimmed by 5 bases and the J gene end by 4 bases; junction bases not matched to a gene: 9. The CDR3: CASSPAYDRGYGYTF. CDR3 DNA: TGTGCCAGCAGCCCCGCTTATGACAGGGGCTATGGCTACACCTTC.

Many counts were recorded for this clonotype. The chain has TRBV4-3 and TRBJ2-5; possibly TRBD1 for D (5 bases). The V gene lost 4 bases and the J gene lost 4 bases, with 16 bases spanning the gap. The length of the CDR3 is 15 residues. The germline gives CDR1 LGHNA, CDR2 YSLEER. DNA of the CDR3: TGCGCCAGCAGCCGGAGCTCGAGCAGGGTAGAGACCCAGTACTTC. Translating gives CASSRSSSRVETQYF.

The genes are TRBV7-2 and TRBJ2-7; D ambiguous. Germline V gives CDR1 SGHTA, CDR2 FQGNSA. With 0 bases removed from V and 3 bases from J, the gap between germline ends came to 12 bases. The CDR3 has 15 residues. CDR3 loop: CASSLAITHSYEQYF. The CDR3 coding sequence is TGTGCCAGCAGCTTAGCTATCACACACAGCTACGAGCAGTACTTC.